This is a list of T cell receptor beta chains from one sample in a study of Graves' ophthalmopathy and Graves' hyperthyroidism. From the multiplex PCR reads, TCRdb called clonotypes with MiXCR, one entry per CDR3 protein. The repertoire includes more than 550,000 distinct CDR3 sequences, about 41% of them detected once, and 3% to 4% sits in the top ten. Sequenced: peripheral blood. The receptors were sampled from an adult man with Graves' ophthalmopathy. Each CDR3 is given with its conserved first and last residue. D genes are given only for firm matches. Size is stated for part of the rows, as once, few or many counts, or as a class when the clone is expanded.

abundance,j_gene,v_gene,d_gene,CDR3aa,CDR3nt
-,TRBJ2-5,TRBV29-1,-,CSVKQGGQLTLGETQYF,TGCAGCGTTAAACAGGGTGGACAGTTGACCCTCGGGGAGACCCAGTACTTC
few,TRBJ1-1,TRBV6-6,-,CASSYSGGQTEAFF,TGTGCCAGCAGTTACTCGGGGGGGCAAACTGAAGCTTTCTTT
once,TRBJ2-2,TRBV6-6,TRBD1,CASSFGQVAGELLF,TGTGCCAGCAGTTTCGGACAGGTCGCCGGGGAGCTGCTTTTT
-,TRBJ1-2,TRBV29-1,-,CSVMETYYTF,TGCAGCGTCATGGAGACCTACTACACCTTC
many,TRBJ2-7,TRBV24-1,-,CATSDLPYHDRVSYEQYF,TGTGCCACCAGTGATTTACCCTACCACGATAGGGTATCCTACGAGCAGTACTTC
-,TRBJ1-3,TRBV2,TRBD1,CASNGQGEGYTIYF,TGTGCCAGTAACGGACAGGGAGAAGGCTACACCATATATTTT
many,TRBJ1-4,TRBV12-3/TRBV12-4,TRBD1,CASRVGAGQGNEKLFF,TGTGCCAGCAGAGTAGGCGCGGGACAGGGGAACGAAAAACTGTTTTTT
-,TRBJ2-7,TRBV6-1,-,CATSEGTDSYEQYF,TGTGCCACCAGTGAAGGGACGGACTCCTACGAGCAGTACTTC
many,TRBJ1-5,TRBV30,-,CAWSRRSNQPQHF,TGTGCCTGGAGTCGGCGTAGCAATCAGCCCCAGCATTTT
few,TRBJ2-7,TRBV6-1,-,CASTNRVHYEQYF,TGTGCCAGCACCAATCGAGTCCACTACGAGCAGTACTTC
few,TRBJ1-4,TRBV6-5,TRBD1,CASSYRTGGGEKLFF,TGTGCCAGCAGTTACCGTACAGGGGGGGGTGAAAAACTGTTTTTT
many,TRBJ2-7,TRBV4-3,TRBD1,CASSQYTGGGEQYF,TGCGCCAGCAGCCAATACACAGGGGGAGGCGAGCAGTACTTC
many,TRBJ2-7,TRBV10-2,-,CASSRGSEQYF,TGCGCCAGCAGTCGAGGGTCCGAGCAGTACTTC
once,TRBJ1-6,TRBV7-9,-,CASSFPGGAPLHF,TGTGCCAGCAGCTTCCCGGGGGGCGCACCCCTCCACTTT
many,TRBJ2-5,TRBV5-1,-,CASRSPYAETQYF,TGCGCCAGCCGGAGCCCCTACGCAGAGACCCAGTACTTC
few,TRBJ1-1,TRBV11-3,-,CASSPVGQGLMNTEAFF,TGTGCCAGCAGCCCAGTGGGGCAGGGCCTCATGAACACTGAAGCTTTCTTT
-,TRBJ2-5,TRBV2,TRBD1,CASSETFAGPGQGQETQYF,TGTGCCAGCAGTGAAACGTTCGCGGGACCAGGACAGGGGCAAGAGACCCAGTACTTC
-,TRBJ1-1,TRBV10-3,TRBD1,CATAAGQVTEAFF,TGTGCCACCGCAGCGGGACAGGTCACTGAAGCTTTCTTT
many,TRBJ2-7,TRBV7-8,-,CASSLRPWEEHQYF,TGTGCCAGCAGCTTAAGGCCTTGGGAAGAGCACCAGTACTTC
many,TRBJ1-2,TRBV20-1,-,CSARDSRFDYGYTF,TGCAGTGCTAGAGACTCCAGATTCGACTATGGCTACACCTTC
-,TRBJ1-5,TRBV6-5,-,CASSLKQGNKPQHF,TGTGCCAGCAGTCTCAAACAGGGAAACAAGCCCCAGCATTTT
-,TRBJ1-4,TRBV10-3,TRBD1,CAISEDRAYNEKLFF,TGTGCCATCAGTGAGGACAGGGCCTATAATGAAAAACTGTTTTTT
many,TRBJ2-7,TRBV5-6,-,CASSLGPGTPYEQYF,TGTGCCAGCAGCTTGGGACCGGGGACCCCCTACGAGCAGTACTTC
-,TRBJ1-4,TRBV2,-,CASSERVDAIF,TGTGCCAGCAGTGAAAGGGTGGACGCGATTTTT
many,TRBJ1-2,TRBV7-9,-,CASSFNPDGGYTF,TGTGCCAGCAGTTTTAACCCGGACGGTGGCTACACCTTC
many,TRBJ2-2,TRBV2,TRBD2,CASRGTSGFNTGELFF,TGTGCCAGCAGAGGGACTAGCGGGTTCAACACCGGGGAGCTGTTTTTT
-,TRBJ2-5,TRBV25-1,-,CASSSRGRSTETQYF,TGTGCCAGCAGTTCCCGAGGCAGGAGCACAGAGACCCAGTACTTC
-,TRBJ1-4,TRBV9,TRBD1,CAPLPGQGDEKLFF,TGTGCTCCCCTCCCCGGACAGGGCGATGAAAAACTGTTTTTT
-,TRBJ1-6,TRBV10-3,-,CAISATPRINSPLHF,TGTGCCATCAGTGCGACCCCGCGGATTAATTCACCCCTCCACTTT
many,TRBJ2-2,TRBV5-1,-,CASSLVLGPNTGELFF,TGCGCCAGCAGCTTGGTGTTAGGCCCGAACACCGGGGAGCTGTTTTTT
-,TRBJ2-1,TRBV2,TRBD2,CASRLAGLFYNEQFF,TGTGCCAGCAGACTAGCGGGGTTGTTCTACAATGAGCAGTTCTTC
-,TRBJ1-1,TRBV29-1,-,CSVGAGGTEAFF,TGCAGCGTTGGGGCGGGAGGAACTGAAGCTTTCTTT
few,TRBJ2-6,TRBV2,-,CASSSGRRLSGANVLTF,TGTGCCAGCAGCTCGGGCAGGAGACTCTCTGGGGCCAACGTCCTGACTTTC
-,TRBJ1-4,TRBV6-5,-,CAGSYSDLREKLFF,TGTGCCGGCAGTTACTCGGATTTAAGAGAAAAACTGTTTTTT
many,TRBJ1-1,TRBV5-1,-,CASSTPGHLTEAFF,TGCGCCAGCAGCACGCCGGGACACCTCACTGAAGCTTTCTTT
few,TRBJ1-3,TRBV15,-,CATSRGVGGVFSGNTIYF,TGTGCCACCAGCAGAGGAGTCGGGGGGGTTTTTTCTGGAAACACCATATATTTT
few,TRBJ2-3,TRBV19,-,CASSDATDTQYF,TGTGCCAGTAGTGACGCAACAGATACGCAGTATTTT
many,TRBJ2-7,TRBV7-9,-,CASSLASKEQYF,TGTGCCAGCAGCTTAGCATCTAAAGAGCAGTACTTC
-,TRBJ2-7,TRBV20-1,TRBD2,CSASSLGSGSSYEQYF,TGCAGTGCCAGCAGTTTGGGTAGCGGGAGCAGCTACGAGCAGTACTTC
-,TRBJ2-7,TRBV19,-,CASSIVGGYSYEQYF,TGTGCCAGTAGTATAGTGGGCGGATACTCCTACGAGCAGTACTTC
-,TRBJ2-5,TRBV19,TRBD2,CASSINRLAGARETQYF,TGTGCCAGTAGTATTAATCGACTAGCGGGGGCGAGAGAGACCCAGTACTTC
once,TRBJ2-5,TRBV29-1,-,CSPPGQETQYF,TGCAGCCCCCCGGGGCAGGAGACCCAGTACTTC
-,TRBJ2-5,TRBV25-1,-,CASSEYRGKETQYF,TGTGCCAGCAGTGAATATCGGGGGAAAGAGACCCAGTACTTC
few,TRBJ1-1,TRBV6-6,-,CASRHPSDDPPNTEAFF,TGTGCCAGCAGACACCCTTCGGACGACCCCCCGAACACTGAAGCTTTCTTT
-,TRBJ1-6,TRBV25-1,-,CASSDPEVYSPLHF,TGTGCCAGCAGTGACCCGGAGGTGTATTCACCCCTCCACTTT
many,TRBJ1-6,TRBV10-3,TRBD1,CAINRDRDAPLHF,TGTGCCATCAACCGGGACAGGGACGCTCCCCTCCACTTT
few,TRBJ2-5,TRBV12-3/TRBV12-4,-,CASSLLEGETQYF,TGTGCCAGCAGTTTGTTGGAGGGGGAGACCCAGTACTTC
many,TRBJ1-2,TRBV11-1,TRBD1,CASSGYRTGGLYYGYTF,TGTGCCAGCAGCGGATACAGGACAGGCGGACTATACTATGGCTACACCTTC
many,TRBJ1-3,TRBV10-3,-,CAISESMSGNTIYF,TGTGCCATCAGTGAGTCAATGTCTGGAAACACCATATATTTT
many,TRBJ1-2,TRBV6-6,-,CASSYSQGYGYTF,TGTGCCAGCAGTTACTCCCAGGGCTATGGCTACACCTTC
-,TRBJ1-1,TRBV12-5,-,CASSLEGGTTAFF,TGTGCCAGCAGTTTAGAGGGTGGGACTACGGCTTTCTTT
-,TRBJ2-5,TRBV10-3,-,CATGPHGGEETQYF,TGTGCCACCGGGCCGCATGGGGGAGAAGAGACCCAGTACTTC
many,TRBJ2-5,TRBV12-3/TRBV12-4,TRBD2,CASSFITGGPTTQYF,TGTGCCAGCAGTTTTATCACGGGGGGTCCCACTACCCAGTACTTC
-,TRBJ1-1,TRBV7-2,TRBD1,CASSLEAGTGRTYF,TGTGCCAGCAGCCTGGAGGCCGGGACAGGGAGGACTTACTTT